Included here is one TCR beta chain sequence, with context. What it recognizes is unknown. The data were taken from a study of cytomegalovirus exposure and HLA in healthy donors. Across the whole study: The approximately 120 validation repertoires used the same platform as the roughly 670 first-cohort repertoires, a later analysis reported. Study findings and constraints: In vitro, a few CMV-associated chains proved specific for CMV antigens. That first-cohort TCR clusters tended to co-occur in the approximately 120 validation repertoires was found in a later analysis.

Separation from the approximately 710-subject first cohort characterized the approximately 120-subject validation cohort, to which the donors belonged. The protocol was immunoSEQ multiplex PCR, while the TCRdb copy is restricted to in-frame clones and leaves out a portion. This table has approximately 65,000 clones, about 94% appearing once. With 1 base clipped from V and 0 bases from J, the junction kept 5 bases outside the gene matches. The CDR3 is made up of 17 amino acids. Per the germline V gene, CDR1 is SGHAT and CDR2 is FQNNGV. The chain is built from TRBV11-2 and TRBJ2-5, with 10 bases matching TRBD2. The clonotype was recovered from a woman aged 18-35 years in good health and CMV-seronegative. The sequencing input was PBMCs. The CDR3 coding sequence is TGTGCCAGCAGCTTAGGGGTAGCGGGGGGCCACCAAGAGACCCAGTACTTC. Translation: CASSLGVAGGHQETQYF.